This T cell receptor beta chain was obtained from a study of T cell responses to AZD1222 COVID-19 vaccine. Whole-study results and caveats: Mapped onto spike, vaccine-associated CD4 TCRs spanned it and were dominant at 160-218 and 743-854. Two AZD1222 administrations were followed by greater Spike-specific TCR breadth and depth. The peak T cell response came first, and repertoires were sampled only after it.

Assay used: immunoSEQ multiplex PCR; TCRdb lists only in-frame clones, some missing. The sample shows 90,000 to 120,000 clones, over 80% of them seen only once. V was cut by 4 bases and J by 3 bases, with 10 bases left in between. The CDR3 consists of 13 residues. CDR1 and CDR2 from the germline V gene are MGHRA and YSYEKL. On this clone: Its antigen is unknown.

Doses given second, at about 4 or about 12 weeks, were pooled. The clonotype comes from an adult who received the AZD1222 COVID-19 vaccine. J is TRBJ2-7 and V is TRBV4-1; possibly TRBD2 for D (5 bases). The sample consisted of peripheral blood, taken 28 days after the second AZD1222 dose. CDR3 in DNA: TGCGCCAGCAGCCGGACTTCCTACTACGAGCAGTACTTC. Amino acids: CASSRTSYYEQYF.